The sequence of this T cell receptor beta chain was determined in a study of shared clonotypes between healthy human individuals. General study findings and limits: Sequencing depth was expected to affect clonotype sharing among donors.

To note about this clone: Its antigen remains unidentified.

The assay was immunoSEQ multiplex PCR, and TCRdb's table has in-frame clones only and misses some. In the table there are around 500,000 clones, approximately 80% of which are singletons. Germline V gives CDR1 GTSNPN, CDR2 SVGIG (reference sequence). This CDR3 has 13 amino acids. V lost 0 bases to trimming and J lost 6 bases, with 12 bases between them. The V call is TRBV30, the J call TRBJ2-7; D is undetermined. The TCR comes from a woman between 35 and 50 years old in good health. Some clones in this sample may be carry-over from other donors' samples. The sequencing input was PBMCs. In DNA form, the CDR3 reads TGTGCCTGGAGTGTCACTCATAGGGCCGAGCAGTACTTC. It encodes CAWSVTHRAEQYF.